One sample yielded the 8 T cell receptor beta chains listed below, sequenced in a study of PD-L1 blockade in urothelial cancer. The assay was immunoSEQ multiplex PCR, and TCRdb's table has in-frame clones only and misses some. Of about 39,000 clones detected, about 89% appear once; the ten largest clones hold around 2%. Sequenced material: PBMCs, taken around atezolizumab (anti-PD-L1) treatment. These receptors were obtained from a man aged 60 to 69 with urothelial cancer.

V usage is TRBV5-1 and J usage is TRBJ2-1; 8 nucleotides align to TRBD2. V lost 6 bases and J lost 4; bases outside the gene matches: 12. This CDR3 comprises 16 residues. Germline V gene lookup returns CDR1 SGHRS and CDR2 YFSETQ. CDR3 DNA: TGCGCCAGCACCGAATCACCCGGGACTAGGTACAATGAGCAGTTCTTC. Translating it yields CASTESPGTRYNEQFF. Variable domain in full (rest from reference TRBV5-1 and TRBJ2-1): KAGVTQTPRYLIKTRGQQVTLSCSPISGHRSVSWYQQTPGQGLQFLFEYFSETQRNKGNFPGRFSGRQFSNSRSEMNVSTLELGDSALYLCASTESPGTRYNEQFFGPGTRLTVL.

The table lists this clone with a count of one. CDR3 in amino acids: CASSLRRRETQYF. The DNA of the CDR3 is TGTGCCAGCAGCTTAAGGCGGAGAGAGACCCAGTACTTC. The V and J genes are TRBV5-8 and TRBJ2-5; D is undetermined. The CDR3 length is 13 residues. The V gene's germline CDR1 is SGHTS and CDR2 YDEGEE. The germline V and J ends were trimmed by 2 bases and 4 bases, with 9 bases remaining between them.

V usage is TRBV11-2 and J usage is TRBJ2-7; TRBD2 aligns across 12 bases. The length of the CDR3 is 16 residues. CDR1 and CDR2 (germline): SGHAT, FQNNGV. Trimming at V came to 2 bases and at J to 1 base, leaving 3 bases not matched to a gene. This CDR3 is CASSLTLAGGSYEQYF. The CDR3 DNA follows: TGTGCCAGCAGCTTAACCCTAGCGGGGGGGTCCTACGAGCAGTACTTC.

This sequence joins TRBV19 and TRBJ2-4; a possible D gene is TRBD1 (6 bases). Per germline, CDR1 LNHDA and CDR2 SQIVND (reference sequence). There are 14 residues in the CDR3. The V gene lost 4 bases and the J gene lost 1 base, with 8 bases spanning the gap. The CDR3 sequence is CASSTQGAKNIQYF. As DNA, the CDR3 is TGTGCCAGTAGTACGCAGGGGGCCAAAAACATTCAGTACTTC.

The chain uses TRBV18 and TRBJ2-2; TRBD1 is a possible D gene (5 bases). This CDR3 region has 15 residues. Between the trimmed V and J ends, which lost 4 bases and 2 bases, there was a span of 11 bases. Germline CDR1 reads KGHSH; CDR2 reads LQKENI. In DNA form, the CDR3 reads TGTGCCAGCTCACAACAGGACGGTAACACCGGGGAGCTGTTTTTT. Protein sequence: CASSQQDGNTGELFF.

The chain employs TRBV9 and TRBJ2-3, with TRBD1 matching over 7 bases. The CDR3 covers 14 residues. V lost 0 bases to trimming and J lost 5 bases; unmatched junction nucleotides: 3. The germline CDR1 and CDR2 sequences are SGDLS and YYNGEE. The CDR3 sequence: CASSVGRGRDTQYF. The CDR3 DNA reads as TGTGCCAGCAGCGTAGGTAGGGGGCGAGATACGCAGTATTTT.

The V and J genes are TRBV28 and TRBJ1-2, with 9 bases matching TRBD1. Germline trimming cut 6 bases from V and 5 bases from J; bases unmatched to any gene: 10. The CDR3 runs to 15 residues. The germline CDR1 and CDR2 sequences are MDHEN and SYDVKM. CDR3 sequence (DNA): TGTGCCAGCAGGGGCTGGGTGACAGGGGGGTATGGCTACACCTTC. It codes for CASRGWVTGGYGYTF.

The chain joins TRBV2 to TRBJ2-7; 11 nucleotides agree with TRBD2. The ends lost 7 bases at V and 7 bases at J; junction bases unmatched: 21. Germline assignment: CDR1 SNHLY and CDR2 FYNNEI. The CDR3 has 18 amino acids. The CDR3 coding sequence is TGTGCCAGCATTACCCAACTAGCGGGAGTTCCCAAACGGAGGGAGCAGTACTTC. Its translation: CASITQLAGVPKRREQYF.